These 13 T cell receptor beta chains were all obtained from the same sample, sequenced in a study of T cell repertoires in cytomegalovirus infection. A single record per CDR3 protein comes from TCRdb applying MiXCR to the reads. The sample comprises about 310,000 distinct CDR3 sequences, 17% of which are singletons, and around 13% rests with the top ten. The source material was PBMCs. All receptors come from a human donor in good health (CMV status not recorded). Some clones in this sample may be carry-over from other donors' samples.

This chain links TRBV28 with TRBJ2-1; no clear D gene. The germline V gene encodes CDR1 MDHEN and CDR2 SYDVKM. CDR3 length: 15 residues. Trimming pared 7 bases from V and 0 bases from J, leaving 13 bases between. The CDR3 sequence is CASTPELSSYNEQFF. In nucleotides, the CDR3 is TGTGCCAGCACTCCAGAACTAAGCTCCTACAATGAGCAGTTCTTC.

This clonotype was detected ten times or more. The chain recombines TRBV4-3 with TRBJ2-1; the match to TRBD1 covers 7 bases. This CDR3 contains 16 residues. J gave up 7 bases and V 0 bases, and 9 bases lay outside the gene matches. CDR1 LGHNA and CDR2 YSLEER come from the germline V gene. The CDR3 DNA reads as TGCGCCAGCAGCCAAGACTGGACAGGTTTATGGAATGAGCAGTTCTTC. This translates into CASSQDWTGLWNEQFF.

This clonotype came up a few times. A read error may produce the germline difference seen at one junction end. The V gene is TRBV5-3, the J gene TRBJ1-4; D call uncertain. TRBV5-3 is treated as an ORF (open reading frame) with a function not yet certain. The CDR3 has 14 amino acids. The CDR3 DNA reads as TGTGCCAGCAGCTTGGGCACAGTGGATGAAAAACTGTTTTTT. It codes for CASSLGTVDEKLFF.

At least ten counts were recorded for this clonotype. The chain carries TRBV7-3 and TRBJ2-1; D is uncertain. Germline loops: CDR1 SGHTA, CDR2 FQGTGA. This CDR3 comprises 15 residues. The V and J ends lost 3 bases and 12 bases respectively, with 21 bases between them. The CDR3 nucleotides are TGTGCCAGCAGCTTGTCACCCACTCCCCGGATCGGGCAGTTCTTC. The encoded protein is CASSLSPTPRIGQFF.

This clonotype has just a few counts. The chain links TRBV27 to TRBJ1-2; 10 bases are shared with TRBD1. The germline V gene has CDR1 MNHEY and CDR2 SMNVEV (reference sequence). The CDR3 runs to 15 residues. The V gene end was trimmed by 3 bases and the J gene end by 3 bases; junction bases not matched to a gene: 4. CDR3 in amino acids: CASSFQGQGHYGYTF. CDR3 sequence (DNA): TGTGCCAGCAGTTTCCAGGGACAGGGGCACTATGGCTACACCTTC.

Note on this clonotype: One base away lies a much larger clone, so this may be a sequencing read error. The chain uses TRBV6-8 and TRBJ1-1, with 7 bases that match TRBD1. The CDR3 spans 13 residues. In germline, CDR1 is MNHGY, CDR2 SAAAGT. With V trimmed by 6 bases and J by 5 bases, 6 bases remained unmatched. The CDR3 DNA is TGTGCCAGCAGCCGTGGACAGGAAACTGAAGCTTTCTTT. Its translation: CASSRGQETEAFF.

This clonotype has just one count. At one end, the junction sequence differs from germline, possibly due to a read error. J is TRBJ1-2 and V is TRBV5-6; 7 nucleotides line up with TRBD1. CDR1 SGHDT and CDR2 YYEEEE come from the germline V gene. The CDR3 contains 14 residues. In DNA, the CDR3 is TGTGCCAGCAGATTGGGGACAGCTAACTATGGCTACACCTTC. Translating it yields CASRLGTANYGYTF.

This clonotype has just a few counts. The rearrangement joins TRBV20-1 to TRBJ1-6, with TRBD1 as a possible D gene (5 bases). V lost 4 bases and J lost 3, with 10 bases in between. Germline V gene data show CDR1 as DFQATT and CDR2 as SNEGSKA (reference sequence). The CDR3 is 14 amino acids. This CDR3 is CSATWGRYNSPLHF. DNA of the CDR3: TGCAGTGCTACGTGGGGCCGCTATAATTCACCCCTCCACTTT.

The chain has TRBV15 and TRBJ1-5, with 8 bases matching TRBD1. Trimming took 1 base from V and 3 from J; bases not matched to a gene: 5. The CDR3 spans 16 residues. Germline V gives CDR1 LNHNV, CDR2 YYDKDF (reference sequence). The CDR3 DNA reads as TGTGCCACCAGCAGAGCCGGGACAGGCAACAATCAGCCCCAGCATTTT. Translating it yields CATSRAGTGNNQPQHF.

The chain couples TRBV10-3 to TRBJ1-5; TRBD1 agrees at 9 bases. The V gene's germline CDR1 is ENHRY and CDR2 SYGVKD. Trimming removed 0 bases from V and 3 bases from J; junction bases left unmatched: 24. The CDR3 extends over 23 amino acids. CDR3 sequence: CAISESSGRPGQGLISYNQPQHF. Here the CDR3 DNA reads TGTGCCATCAGTGAGTCGTCAGGACGGCCGGGACAGGGTCTAATTTCTTACAATCAGCCCCAGCATTTT.

This chain uses TRBV29-1 with TRBJ2-7, with TRBD1 matching over 8 bases. Germline lookup yields CDR1 SQVTM and CDR2 ANQGSEA. The ends lost 3 bases at V and 5 bases at J; junction bases unmatched: 3. The CDR3 consists of 12 residues. For the CDR3, the DNA is TGCAGCGTTGACCTGGACAGGGACGAGCAGTACTTC. Its translation is CSVDLDRDEQYF.

This clonotype was counted many times. J is TRBJ2-3 and V is TRBV11-2; 13 nucleotides align to TRBD2. Germline CDR1 and CDR2: SGHAT and FQNNGV. Trimming at V came to 2 bases and at J to 4 bases, leaving 3 bases not matched to a gene. The CDR3 is made up of 16 amino acids. The DNA for the CDR3 is TGTGCCAGCAGCTTAAGACTAGCGGGGGGAGCAGATACGCAGTATTTT. It codes for CASSLRLAGGADTQYF.

The rearrangement uses TRBV5-4 and TRBJ2-5; 13 nucleotides match TRBD2. The J segment lost 4 bases and the V segment lost 4 bases, leaving 16 bases of the junction unmatched. This CDR3 is built from 19 residues. Per the germline V gene, CDR1 is SGHNT and CDR2 is YYREEE (reference sequence). The CDR3 nucleotides read TGTGCCAGCAGCCGGGGGACTAGCGGGGCTCATAGGGATGGAGAGACCCAGTACTTC. Protein product: CASSRGTSGAHRDGETQYF.